The 28 T cell receptor beta chains below come from one sample, sequenced in a study of blood T cell repertoires in COVID-19. Repertoires were generated with immunoSEQ multiplex PCR, while TCRdb's copy carries only in-frame clones and drops some. The sample records hundreds of thousands of clones, 70% to 90% being singletons. The sample consisted of peripheral blood. The source is a man aged 18 to 35 with COVID-19, enrolled during active disease.

The V and J genes are TRBV11-2 and TRBJ1-1; 7 bases match TRBD1. The germline CDR1 and CDR2 sequences are SGHAT and FQNNGV. The CDR3 length is 14 residues. V lost 4 bases to trimming and J lost 0 bases; unmatched junction nucleotides: 2. The CDR3 loop is CASSWGQMNTEAFF. The CDR3, as DNA: TGTGCCAGCAGCTGGGGACAGATGAACACTGAAGCTTTCTTT.

The chain is built from TRBV5-8 and TRBJ2-5, with 7 bases matching TRBD1. There are 14 residues in the CDR3. V lost 5 bases, J lost 4 bases, and 8 bases stayed unmatched. Germline assignment: CDR1 SGHTS and CDR2 YDEGEE. CDR3: CASRVTGARETQYF. The CDR3, as DNA: TGTGCCAGCAGAGTAACAGGGGCGAGAGAGACCCAGTACTTC.

This chain uses TRBV19 with TRBJ2-7; D is unclear. Trimming pared 1 base from V and 2 bases from J, leaving 9 bases between. The CDR3 runs 14 residues. Looked up from germline, CDR1 is LNHDA and CDR2 is SQIVND (reference sequence). In DNA form, the CDR3 reads TGTGCCAGTAGTATAGGTTTCTCTACCTACGAGCAGTACTTC. It is translated as CASSIGFSTYEQYF.

The chain recombines TRBV19 with TRBJ1-5, with D tentatively TRBD1 (6 bases). V was pared by 6 bases and J by 3 bases, with 12 bases between. There are 14 residues in the CDR3. Germline assignment: CDR1 LNHDA and CDR2 SQIVND (reference sequence). Here the CDR3 DNA reads TGTGCCAGTAGCAGAGACAGGTTCAATCAGCCCCAGCATTTT. Residues: CASSRDRFNQPQHF.

The gene calls are TRBV11-3 and TRBJ2-5, with 8 nucleotides matching TRBD1. The CDR3 covers 17 residues. Germline lookup yields CDR1 SGHNT and CDR2 YENEEA. V lost 3 bases to trimming and J lost 5 bases; unmatched junction nucleotides: 14. The CDR3 loop reads CASSFVGWQGARETQYF. The CDR3 DNA follows: TGTGCCAGCAGCTTCGTCGGATGGCAGGGGGCGCGGGAGACCCAGTACTTC.

This sequence joins TRBV12-3 or TRBV12-4 and TRBJ2-7; possibly TRBD1 for D (6 bases). The CDR3 loop spans 12 amino acids. V dropped 11 bases and J dropped 5 bases, with 16 bases sitting between them. CDR3 in amino acids: CASGINRDEQYF. CDR3 coding DNA: TGTGCCTCCGGAATTAACAGGGACGAGCAGTACTTC.

V is TRBV5-1 and J is TRBJ2-1; 11 bases are a match to TRBD2. This CDR3 comprises 15 residues. V trimming: 4 bases; J trimming: 7 bases; junction bases outside the gene matches: 7. From germline, CDR1 is SGHRS and CDR2 YFSETQ. The CDR3 DNA is TGCGCCAGCAGCAGCTCTAGCGGGAGGAGGAATGAGCAGTTCTTC. Translated, it gives CASSSSSGRRNEQFF.

The rearrangement links TRBV6-5 to TRBJ2-6, with D possibly TRBD2 on 5 matching bases. With 7 bases removed from V and 0 bases from J, the gap between germline ends came to 10 bases. The CDR3 length is 15 residues. Germline CDR1 is MNHEY and CDR2 is SVGAGI. The CDR3 nucleotides read TGTGCCAGCACGAGACGGGGCTCTGGGGCCAACGTCCTGACTTTC. This translates into CASTRRGSGANVLTF.

J is TRBJ1-1 and V is TRBV9; D is perhaps TRBD1 (5 bases). The germline CDR1 and CDR2 sequences are SGDLS and YYNGEE. This CDR3 is 20 amino acids long. The germline V and J ends were trimmed by 0 bases and 0 bases, with 24 bases remaining between them. The CDR3 protein is CASSVGHLGYNRTLNTEAFF. In DNA, the CDR3 is TGTGCCAGCAGCGTAGGACATTTGGGGTATAACAGGACCCTGAACACTGAAGCTTTCTTT.

The chain is built from TRBV29-1 and TRBJ2-5; TRBD2 matches 7 bases. The V segment lost 4 bases and the J segment 2 bases; nucleotides outside the gene matches: 1. The CDR3 loop spans 12 amino acids. The germline V gene encodes CDR1 SQVTM and CDR2 ANQGSEA. As DNA, the CDR3 is TGCAGCGTTGCGGGGGGTCAAGAGACCCAGTACTTC. Protein product: CSVAGGQETQYF.

V gene TRBV6-5 combines with J gene TRBJ1-1; D is unclear. The CDR3 has 15 residues. Germline V gene data show CDR1 as MNHEY and CDR2 as SVGAGI. V shed 0 bases and J shed 1 base, with 9 bases lying between them. The CDR3, as DNA: TGTGCCAGCAGTTACTCACCCCTAGGGAACACTGAAGCTTTCTTT. Translated: CASSYSPLGNTEAFF.

V usage is TRBV2 and J usage is TRBJ2-5, with D possibly TRBD1 on 5 matching bases. The CDR3 is 14 amino acids. The V end was cut by 4 bases, the J end by 5 bases, with 14 bases between. Germline CDR1 and CDR2: SNHLY and FYNNEI. The CDR3 protein is CASSVLSQAETQYF. DNA of the CDR3: TGTGCCAGCAGTGTGTTGTCACAGGCGGAGACCCAGTACTTC.

The gene calls are TRBV21-1 and TRBJ1-6. TRBV21-1 is given as a pseudogene. The CDR3 runs 16 residues. CDR3 sequence (DNA): TGTGCCAGCAGCAGAGGAGGGAGCTCCTATAATTCACCCCTCCACTTT. Its protein is CASSRGGSSYNSPLHF.

This clone was detected once. J is TRBJ2-7 and V is TRBV5-6; D not certain. The length of the CDR3 is 14 residues. Germline loops: CDR1 SGHDT, CDR2 YYEEEE. Trimming pared 1 base from V and 0 bases from J, leaving 8 bases between. The CDR3 nucleotides read TGTGCCAGCAGCTTGTCCGCCTACTCCTACGAGCAGTACTTC. Protein: CASSLSAYSYEQYF.

This chain connects TRBV7-8 to TRBJ2-3, with TRBD1 as a possible D gene (5 bases). Trimming stripped 1 base from V and 0 bases from J, with 14 bases between. CDR1 and CDR2 from the germline V gene are SGHVS and FQNEAQ. This CDR3 is built from 17 residues. CDR3 DNA sequence: TGTGCCAGCAGCTTAGGGACAAGGGCTCCTAGCACAGATACGCAGTATTTT. Amino acid sequence: CASSLGTRAPSTDTQYF.

The CDR3 loop is CASSEGGAGGRTQYF. The CDR3 nucleotides are TGTGCCAGCAGTGAAGGGGGAGCGGGGGGCCGGACCCAGTACTTC. This rearrangement joins TRBV2 to TRBJ2-5, with 9 bases aligning to TRBD2. Germline CDR1 and CDR2: SNHLY and FYNNEI. This CDR3 is 15 amino acids long. V shed 1 base and J 7 bases; nucleotides not matched to a gene: 7. Full variable domain (rest looked up from reference TRBV2 and TRBJ2-5): EPEVTQTPSHQVTQMGQEVILRCVPISNHLYFYWYRQILGQKVEFLVSFYNNEISEKSEIFDDQFSVERPDGSNFTLKIRSTKLEDSAMYFCASSEGGAGGRTQYFGPGTRLLVL.

J is TRBJ1-2 and V is TRBV27; the D gene is possibly TRBD1 (6 bases). CDR1 and CDR2 (germline): MNHEY, SMNVEV (reference sequence). CDR3 size: 12 residues. V lost 6 bases and J 4 bases, leaving 9 bases between the germline ends. CDR3 bases: TGTGCCAGCAGGGACAGTGGCTATGGCTACACCTTC. It codes for CASRDSGYGYTF.

This clone occurred once. The chain recombines TRBV7-9 with TRBJ1-1, with D perhaps TRBD1 (5 bases). Trimming shortened V by 5 bases and J by 0 bases, and 10 bases separated the two germline ends. In germline, CDR1 is SEHNR, CDR2 FQNEAQ (reference sequence). The CDR3 totals 14 residues. DNA of the CDR3: TGTGCCAGCAGCAAACCAGGGCTGAACACTGAAGCTTTCTTT. It translates to CASSKPGLNTEAFF.

CDR3 DNA: TGTGCCAGCGGAAACAGGGCCGCGTACACTGAAGCTTTCTTT. Translation: CASGNRAAYTEAFF. This rearrangement joins TRBV5-4 to TRBJ1-1, with a tentative D call TRBD1 (6 bases). CDR3 length: 14 amino acids. V lost 7 bases, J lost 3 bases, and 16 bases lay in between. The V gene's germline CDR1 is SGHNT and CDR2 YYREEE (reference sequence).

V usage is TRBV30 and J usage is TRBJ1-5; D perhaps matches TRBD1 (5 bases). Germline-derived CDR1 and CDR2 are GTSNPN and SVGIG (reference sequence). There are 13 residues in the CDR3. Trimming took 1 base from V and 8 from J, leaving 12 bases between them. The CDR3 loop reads CAWSEWGREPQHF. The CDR3 DNA follows: TGTGCCTGGAGTGAGTGGGGCAGGGAGCCCCAGCATTTT.

This clone was seen just once. One junction end does not reproduce the germline sequence, and a read error may be involved. The rearrangement uses TRBV7-7 and TRBJ2-5, with D perhaps matching TRBD2 (5 bases). This CDR3 has 15 amino acids. Germline V lookup: CDR1 SSHAT, CDR2 FNYEAQ (reference sequence). DNA for the CDR3: TGTGCTAGCAGCTTATCGTACGAGGGCCCAGAGACCCAGTACTTC. This codes for CASSLSYEGPETQYF.

V and J are TRBV6-2 or TRBV6-3 and TRBJ2-2; 9 bases fit TRBD1. Germline V gene data show CDR1 as MNHEY and CDR2 as SVGEGT. The trim removed 2 bases at V and 5 bases at J, leaving 6 bases unmatched. This CDR3 region has 16 residues. The CDR3 sequence: CASSYDGTGITGELFF. The CDR3 bases are TGTGCCAGCAGTTACGACGGGACAGGGATTACCGGGGAGCTGTTTTTT.

The chain has TRBV5-1 and TRBJ2-2; D remains unclear. The CDR3 is 13 amino acids. V dropped 2 bases and J dropped 4 bases, with 6 bases sitting between them. Germline V gives CDR1 SGHRS, CDR2 YFSETQ. The CDR3 region is CASSFPVTGELFF. DNA for the CDR3: TGCGCCAGCAGCTTTCCGGTCACCGGGGAGCTGTTTTTT.

The chain recombines TRBV15 with TRBJ1-1, with D tentatively TRBD1 (6 bases). This CDR3 contains 16 residues. The germline V gene has CDR1 LNHNV and CDR2 YYDKDF (reference sequence). Trimming pared 1 base from V and 0 bases from J, leaving 12 bases between. CDR3 sequence reads: CATSRAGGHLNTEAFF. The CDR3 region has the DNA TGTGCCACCAGCAGAGCGGGGGGACACCTGAACACTGAAGCTTTCTTT.

The chain combines TRBV12-3 or TRBV12-4 with TRBJ2-1, with D possibly matching TRBD1 (6 bases). This CDR3 contains 13 residues. Trimming stripped 5 bases from V and 7 bases from J, with 12 bases between. CDR3 sequence: CASSGTLGNEQFF. The DNA for the CDR3 is TGTGCCAGCAGTGGGACACTAGGTAATGAGCAGTTCTTC.

The J gene is TRBJ1-5, the V gene TRBV21-1; the table's D gene call, TRBD1, was not cross checked with the DNA. TRBV21-1 is labeled a pseudogene. CDR3 length equals 16 residues. This CDR3 is CASSKEQGYSNQPQHF. In DNA form, the CDR3 reads TGTGCCAGCAGCAAAGAACAGGGGTATAGCAATCAGCCCCAGCATTTT.

The chain employs TRBV30 and TRBJ1-5; D is unresolved. CDR1 GTSNPN and CDR2 SVGIG come from the germline V gene (reference sequence). This CDR3 has 14 residues. Trimming left V 2 bases short and J 0 bases short, with 8 bases between. The CDR3 region is CAWSSGVSNQPQHF. The CDR3 DNA is TGTGCCTGGAGTTCCGGGGTTAGCAATCAGCCCCAGCATTTT.

The rearrangement uses TRBV12-3 or TRBV12-4 and TRBJ2-2; D not resolved. The V end was cut by 5 bases, the J end by 2 bases, with 3 bases between. The CDR3 is 12 residues long. The CDR3 DNA follows: TGTGCCAGCAGTCCAAACACCGGGGAGCTGTTTTTT. Translated, it gives CASSPNTGELFF.